A selection of T cell receptor beta chains follows, all from one sample in a study of human T cells and chemical hapten exposure. TCRdb re-called the RACE reads through MiXCR, storing one row per CDR3 protein. The table lists roughly 120,000 distinct CDR3 sequences, roughly 15% of them singletons, with 0.92% in the top ten. The sample here was whole blood, taken in connection with sensitization to the hapten diphenylcyclopropenone (DPC). The receptor source for this set is a man aged 18 to 29 with alopecia areata. Some clones in this sample may be carry-over from other donors' samples. Both conserved end residues are part of each CDR3. D genes are given only for firm matches. Size is stated for part of the rows, as once, few or many counts, or as a class when the clone is expanded.

v_call: TRBV7-9; clone_size: .; d_call: .; j_call: TRBJ2-1; cdr3_aa: CASSLTEGMSYNEQFF; cdr3_nt: TGTGCCAGCAGCTTGACTGAGGGTATGAGCTACAATGAGCAGTTCTTC
v_call: TRBV14; clone_size: few; d_call: .; j_call: TRBJ2-2; cdr3_aa: CASSPRGPDTGELFF; cdr3_nt: TGTGCCAGCAGCCCGAGGGGCCCGGACACCGGGGAGCTGTTTTTT
v_call: TRBV20-1; clone_size: few; d_call: TRBD1; j_call: TRBJ2-3; cdr3_aa: CSARELRGLGTDTQYF; cdr3_nt: TGCAGTGCTAGAGAGCTTAGGGGGCTAGGCACAGATACGCAGTATTTT
v_call: TRBV20-1; clone_size: few; d_call: .; j_call: TRBJ1-5; cdr3_aa: CSAARGSNQPQHF; cdr3_nt: TGCAGTGCTGCAAGGGGTTCCAATCAGCCCCAGCATTTT
v_call: TRBV12-5; clone_size: .; d_call: .; j_call: TRBJ2-1; cdr3_aa: CASGWGLALSNEQFF; cdr3_nt: TGTGCTAGTGGTTGGGGCCTAGCGCTTTCCAATGAGCAGTTCTTC
v_call: TRBV7-3; clone_size: .; d_call: .; j_call: TRBJ2-3; cdr3_aa: CASREGSTDTQYF; cdr3_nt: TGTGCCAGCAGGGAGGGGTCCACAGATACGCAGTATTTT
v_call: TRBV25-1; clone_size: many; d_call: .; j_call: TRBJ2-3; cdr3_aa: CASSYGPSTDTQYF; cdr3_nt: TGTGCCAGCAGTTATGGGCCGTCCACAGATACGCAGTATTTT
v_call: TRBV7-2; clone_size: few; d_call: .; j_call: TRBJ2-2; cdr3_aa: CASSIQATGELFF; cdr3_nt: TGTGCCAGCAGCATCCAGGCGACCGGGGAGCTGTTTTTT
v_call: TRBV7-3; clone_size: .; d_call: .; j_call: TRBJ1-1; cdr3_aa: CASSLTGGTLNTEAFF; cdr3_nt: TGTGCCAGCAGCTTAACCGGGGGAACGCTGAACACTGAAGCTTTCTTT
v_call: TRBV5-1; clone_size: .; d_call: .; j_call: TRBJ1-4; cdr3_aa: CASSFLRFNEELFF; cdr3_nt: TGCGCCAGCAGCTTTCTCAGATTCAATGAAGAACTGTTTTTT
v_call: TRBV29-1; clone_size: few; d_call: .; j_call: TRBJ2-3; cdr3_aa: CSVERDAGSTDTQYF; cdr3_nt: TGCAGCGTTGAGAGGGACGCAGGTAGCACAGATACGCAGTATTTT
v_call: TRBV20-1; clone_size: .; d_call: .; j_call: TRBJ2-1; cdr3_aa: CSACRGSSYNEQFF; cdr3_nt: TGCAGTGCTTGCCGGGGGAGCTCCTACAATGAGCAGTTCTTC
v_call: TRBV6-2/TRBV6-3; clone_size: .; d_call: .; j_call: TRBJ2-3; cdr3_aa: CASSYVAPSTDTQYF; cdr3_nt: TGTGCCAGCAGTTACGTGGCTCCTAGCACAGATACGCAGTATTTT
v_call: TRBV7-9; clone_size: many; d_call: .; j_call: TRBJ2-3; cdr3_aa: CASSLGADHTDTQYF; cdr3_nt: TGTGCCAGCAGCTTAGGAGCGGACCACACAGATACGCAGTATTTT